This T cell receptor (beta chain) was sequenced for a study of blood T cells in healthy people across ages. Study results and caveats: CMV infection status of these donors was not known. Naive T cell percentage showed a strong correlation with the diversity of TCR beta.

This clonotype occurred once. Its target is unknown. Together with a sample-barcoded 5' primer, a J-beta primer mix was included in a second PCR lasting about 6 to 11 cycles. Each CDR3 protein is one row after TCRdb ran MiXCR on the 5' RACE reads. The table shows approximately 800,000 distinct CDR3 sequences, with around a quarter occurring only once. The V gene's germline CDR1 is LGHDT and CDR2 YNNKEL (reference sequence). Trimming removed 0 bases from V and 4 bases from J, with 8 bases in between. The CDR3 extends over 14 amino acids. The sample was also linked to a second study, of T cells of mothers and their children. That source reports: Random nucleotides (2-4) and sample barcodes were added by the M1S primer used in the second PCR.

V is TRBV3-1 and J is TRBJ2-3, with a tentative D call TRBD2 (6 bases). Sequenced: blood. This TCR was recovered from a boy aged 5-17 years in good health. CDR3 sequence (DNA): TGTGCCAGCAGCCAAGATCCGGGAGCAGATACGCAGTATTTT. It yields the protein CASSQDPGADTQYF.